This T cell receptor (beta chain) was found in a study of shared clonotypes between healthy human individuals. Study results and limitations: Only a few donors were included, so the genetic and exposure-history diversity represented was limited.

Of note for this clone: Its cognate antigen is unknown.

All participating donors were Caucasian adults from Nashville, Tennessee. The protocol was immunoSEQ multiplex PCR, while the TCRdb copy is restricted to in-frame clones and leaves out a portion. The table shows some 2.3 million clones, with 90% to 95% occurring only once. The V end was cut by 2 bases, the J end by 5 bases, with 13 bases between. Looked up from germline, CDR1 is SGHRS and CDR2 is YFSETQ. This CDR3 has 14 residues. Sequencing used naive CD4+ T cells from PBMCs. The subset was: CD45RA+ positively selected. The gene calls are TRBV5-1 and TRBJ2-5, with D perhaps TRBD1 (6 bases). This sequence was found in a man aged 18 to 35 in good health. Some clones in this sample may be carry-over from other donors' samples. CDR3 amino acids: CASSFQGLGETQYF. DNA of the CDR3: TGCGCCAGCAGCTTTCAGGGGCTGGGGGAGACCCAGTACTTC.